A single sample gave rise to the 7 T cell receptor beta chains below, sequenced in a study of shared T cell receptors in the human thymus. Method: immunoSEQ multiplex PCR; TCRdb's copy keeps in-frame clones and lacks some. This repertoire shows 55,000 to 80,000 clones, 90% to 95% found once; its top ten account for about 0.033%. Sample: thymocytes. The source is a human donor.

The chain combines TRBV5-6 with TRBJ2-7, with D perhaps TRBD1 (5 bases). Trimming removed 1 base at V and 3 bases at J, with 8 bases between. CDR3 length: 13 residues. From germline, CDR1 is SGHDT and CDR2 YYEEEE. In DNA form, the CDR3 reads TGTGCCAGCAGCTTGAAGGGGAACTACGAGCAGTACTTC. Translation gives CASSLKGNYEQYF.

The chain has TRBV14 and TRBJ1-1; D uncertain. V was trimmed by 0 bases and J by 0 bases, leaving 8 bases between them. Germline loops: CDR1 SGHDN, CDR2 FVKESK. The CDR3 is 15 amino acids. CDR3 region: CASSQDGQVNTEAFF. CDR3 sequence (DNA): TGTGCCAGCAGCCAAGATGGGCAGGTGAACACTGAAGCTTTCTTT.

The count of this clone is one. The rearrangement uses TRBV19 and TRBJ2-4; 8 nucleotides line up with TRBD2. The CDR3 length is 19 residues. Germline V lookup: CDR1 LNHDA, CDR2 SQIVND (reference sequence). Trimming cost V 5 bases and J 1 base; bases outside gene matches: 16. This CDR3 reads CASSPPAGGLSVAKNIQYF. The CDR3 nucleotides are TGTGCCAGTAGTCCCCCTGCGGGGGGCCTTTCAGTGGCCAAAAACATTCAGTACTTC.

In its sample, this clone was seen once. V and J are TRBV11-2 and TRBJ1-1, with D hard to call. Germline CDR1 SGHAT, CDR2 FQNNGV. This CDR3 has 14 amino acids. Trimming stripped 5 bases from V and 1 base from J, with 11 bases between. The chain's CDR3 is CASSPDRQNTEAFF. The CDR3 nucleotides read TGTGCCAGCAGCCCCGACCGTCAGAACACTGAAGCTTTCTTT. The variable domain in full, completed from reference TRBV11-2 and TRBJ1-1, reads EAGVAQSPRYKIIEKRQSVAFWCNPISGHATLYWYQQILGQGPKLLIQFQNNGVVDDSQLPKDRFSAERLKGVDSTLKIQPAKLEDSAVYLCASSPDRQNTEAFFGQGTRLTVV.

This sequence joins TRBV7-9 and TRBJ1-5; D is perhaps TRBD1 (5 bases). The V end was cut by 1 base, the J end by 7 bases, with 26 bases between. Germline values: CDR1 SEHNR, CDR2 FQNEAQ (reference sequence). This CDR3 has 19 amino acids. The CDR3 here is CASSLGGAGIPESSQPQHF. CDR3 DNA: TGTGCCAGCAGCTTAGGTGGAGCAGGGATCCCAGAGTCAAGCCAGCCCCAGCATTTT.

The chain couples TRBV4-1 to TRBJ2-7, with 11 bases lining up with TRBD2. This CDR3 has 17 amino acids. With 3 bases clipped from V and 1 base from J, the junction kept 8 bases outside the gene matches. Germline CDR1 and CDR2: MGHRA and YSYEKL. CDR3 in DNA: TGCGCCAGCAGCCACCTGACCGGGACTAGCGGTTCCTACGAGCAGTACTTC. Protein product: CASSHLTGTSGSYEQYF.

The rearrangement joins TRBV7-2 to TRBJ2-3, with D tentatively TRBD2 (7 bases). Looked up from germline, CDR1 is SGHTA and CDR2 is FQGNSA. The CDR3 runs to 14 residues. The ends were cut back, 10 bases at V and 2 bases at J, with 16 bases in the middle. CDR3 nucleotides: TGTGCCAAATCGGGGGGCCGGTACACAGATACGCAGTATTTT. This codes for CAKSGGRYTDTQYF. Looking up the rest from reference TRBV7-2 and TRBJ2-3 gives the full variable domain: GAGVSQSPSNKVTEKGKDVELRCDPISGHTALYWYRQSLGQGLEFLIYFQGNSAPDKSGLPSDRFSAERTGGSVSTLTIQRTQQEDSAVYLCAKSGGRYTDTQYFGPGTRLTVL.